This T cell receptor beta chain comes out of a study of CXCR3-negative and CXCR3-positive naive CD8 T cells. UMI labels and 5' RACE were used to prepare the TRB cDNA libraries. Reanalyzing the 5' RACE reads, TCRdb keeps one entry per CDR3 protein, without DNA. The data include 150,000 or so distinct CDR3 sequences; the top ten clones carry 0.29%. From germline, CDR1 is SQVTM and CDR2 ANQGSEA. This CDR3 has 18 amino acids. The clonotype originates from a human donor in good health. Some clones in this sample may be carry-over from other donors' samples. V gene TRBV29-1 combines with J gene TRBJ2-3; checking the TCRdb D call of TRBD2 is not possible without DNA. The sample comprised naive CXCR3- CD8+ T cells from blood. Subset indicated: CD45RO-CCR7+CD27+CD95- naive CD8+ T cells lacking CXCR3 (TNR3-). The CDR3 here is CSALGLAGTETSTDTQYF.